This T cell receptor beta chain is drawn from a study of blood T cell repertoires in COVID-19. Whole-study context: Specimens from acute and convalescent COVID-19 originated in the United States, Italy and Spain. In each case, the material was cDNA or gDNA derived from T cells, B-cell-depleted T cells, or PBMCs.

The ends were cut back, 4 bases at V and 2 bases at J, with 19 bases in the middle. The CDR3 is made up of 16 amino acids. CDR1 is SGDLS, CDR2 YYNGEE, per germline. In the source study's methods: Researchers report that nucleated cell counts were estimated from reference gene primer amplification. Profiling relied on immunoSEQ multiplex PCR, and the TCRdb table lists in-frame clones only, not all of them. V and J calls plus clone size are reproduced from that table; the DNA served to infer D and trimming. The repertoire holds around 150,000 clones, around three quarters seen once, with about 8.3% in the top ten.

The chain combines TRBV9 with TRBJ2-7; D is possibly TRBD1 (6 bases). The sequenced material came from peripheral blood. The source of this sequence is a man aged 60 to 69 with acute or convalescent COVID-19. In DNA, the CDR3 is TGTGCCAGCAGCCCCTATACAGGGTCGATACCCTACGAGCAGTACTTC. This codes for CASSPYTGSIPYEQYF.